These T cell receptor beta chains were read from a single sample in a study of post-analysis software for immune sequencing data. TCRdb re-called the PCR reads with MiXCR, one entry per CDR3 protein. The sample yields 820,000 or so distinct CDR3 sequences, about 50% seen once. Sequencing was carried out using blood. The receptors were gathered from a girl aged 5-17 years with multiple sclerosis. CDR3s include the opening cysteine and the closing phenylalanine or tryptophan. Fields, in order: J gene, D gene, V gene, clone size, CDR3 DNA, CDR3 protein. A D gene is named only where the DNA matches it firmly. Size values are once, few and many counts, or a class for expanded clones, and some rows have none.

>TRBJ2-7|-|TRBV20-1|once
TGCAGTGGTAAGCCCGGGACGGAGGCCTACGAGCAGTACTTC
CSGKPGTEAYEQYF
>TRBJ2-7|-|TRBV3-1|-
TGTGCCAGCAGCCAAGGGCTAGTGTATCCCTACGAGCAGTACTTC
CASSQGLVYPYEQYF
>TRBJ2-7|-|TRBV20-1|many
TGCAGTGCTAGAGCCCGGGACTCGGAGCAGTACTTC
CSARARDSEQYF
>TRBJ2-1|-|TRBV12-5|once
TGTGCTAGTGGTCTGCGGGTGAGCTCCTACAATGAGCAGTTCTTC
CASGLRVSSYNEQFF
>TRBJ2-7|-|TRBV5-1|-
TGCGCCAGCAGCATAAAGGACAGAACCTACGAGCAGTACTTC
CASSIKDRTYEQYF
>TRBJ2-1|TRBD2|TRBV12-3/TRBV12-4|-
TGTGCCAGCAGTTTCCGGGGACTAGCGGGAGTAGAGAATGAGCAGTTCTTC
CASSFRGLAGVENEQFF
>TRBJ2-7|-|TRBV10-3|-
TGTGCCATCAGCCGGGAGCCCTCCTACGAGCAGTACTTC
CAISREPSYEQYF
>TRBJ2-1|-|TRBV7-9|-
TGTGCCAGCCTCCAGCTTGTGGTTGTGGGAGAGCGCAATGAGCAGTTCTTC
CASLQLVVVGERNEQFF
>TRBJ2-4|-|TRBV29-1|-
TGCAGCGTTGTCGGAGAAAACATTCAGTACTTC
CSVVGENIQYF
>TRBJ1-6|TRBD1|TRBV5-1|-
TGCGCCAGCAGCTTGGGAGGGCCCCGACAGGGGGCGAATTCACCCCTCCACTTT
CASSLGGPRQGANSPLHF
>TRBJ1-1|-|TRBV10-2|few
TGCGCCAGCAAACGCGAGTTCAGGAACACTGAAGCTTTCTTT
CASKREFRNTEAFF
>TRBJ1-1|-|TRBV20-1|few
TGCAGTGCTAGATGGGCAGGGATGAACACTGAAGCTTTCTTT
CSARWAGMNTEAFF
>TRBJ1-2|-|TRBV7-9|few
TGTGCCAGCAGCTCGGGTAATCAGGGAAACTATGGCTACACCTTC
CASSSGNQGNYGYTF
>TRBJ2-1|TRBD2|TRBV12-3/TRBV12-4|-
TGTGCCAGCAGTTGGACTAGCGGGTTGTCCTACAATGAGCAGTTCTTC
CASSWTSGLSYNEQFF
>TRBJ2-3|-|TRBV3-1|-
TGTGCCAGCAGCCAACAGGGGAGCACAGATACGCAGTATTTT
CASSQQGSTDTQYF
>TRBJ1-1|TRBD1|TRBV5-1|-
TGCGCCAGCAGACCTCCGGGACAGGGTGTTTCTGAAGCTTTCTTT
CASRPPGQGVSEAFF
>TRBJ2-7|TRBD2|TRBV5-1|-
TGCGCCAGCAGCCCCCAGGGACTAGAAGTCGAGCAGTACTTC
CASSPQGLEVEQYF
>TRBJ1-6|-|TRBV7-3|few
TGTGCCAGCAGCCTTCTGGGGGCATCACCCCTCCACTTT
CASSLLGASPLHF
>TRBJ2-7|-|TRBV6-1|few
TGTGCCAGCAGTCGTCACAGGGTCTACGAGCAGTACTTC
CASSRHRVYEQYF
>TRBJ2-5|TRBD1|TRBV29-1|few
TGCAGCGTTGAAAAGGGACAGGGGGCGGAGACCCAGTACTTC
CSVEKGQGAETQYF
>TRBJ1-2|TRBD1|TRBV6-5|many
TGTGCCAGCAGCCCTGACAGGGTCTATGGCTACACCTTC
CASSPDRVYGYTF
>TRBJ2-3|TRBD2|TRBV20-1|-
TGCAGTGCTAGAATGCCGGGGGGAGCCACAGATACGCAGTATTTT
CSARMPGGATDTQYF
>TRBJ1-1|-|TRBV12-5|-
TGTGCTAGTGGTTACCCGGACCTTGAGAGAGCTTTCTTT
CASGYPDLERAFF
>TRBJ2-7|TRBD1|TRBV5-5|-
TGTGCCAGCAGCTCGCCGGGACAGAGCTCCTACGAGCAGTACTTC
CASSSPGQSSYEQYF
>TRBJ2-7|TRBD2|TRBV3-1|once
TGTGCCAGCAGCCGCGGGGGTCGCGAGCAGTACTTC
CASSRGGREQYF
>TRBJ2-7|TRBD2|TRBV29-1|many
TGCAGCGTTGGGGGACTAGCGGTTAAGCAGTACTTC
CSVGGLAVKQYF
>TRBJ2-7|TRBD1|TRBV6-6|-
TGTGCCAGCAGCCTAACCGTCCCCTCGGGACAGGGCTACGAGCAGTACTTC
CASSLTVPSGQGYEQYF
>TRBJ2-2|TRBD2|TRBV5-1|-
TGCGCCAGCAGCCTCCGGCTAGCGGACACCGGGGAGCTGTTTTTT
CASSLRLADTGELFF
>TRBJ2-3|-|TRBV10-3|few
TGTGCCATCCAAAGGCGGGATACGCAGTATTTT
CAIQRRDTQYF
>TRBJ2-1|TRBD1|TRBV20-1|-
TGCAGTGCTAGAGAGAGACAGGGGGCGCGGAATGAGCAGTTCTTC
CSARERQGARNEQFF
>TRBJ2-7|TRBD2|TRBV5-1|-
TGCGCCAGCAGCTTGGTCGGGGGGTTTGACTCCTACGAGCAGTACTTC
CASSLVGGFDSYEQYF
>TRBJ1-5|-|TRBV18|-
TGTGCCAGCTCACCAGGGCGTCAGCCCCAGCATTTT
CASSPGRQPQHF
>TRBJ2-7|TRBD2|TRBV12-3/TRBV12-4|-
TGTGCCAGCAGCCCCGGGGAAGCGGGAGTCCCAGAAGAGCAGTACTTC
CASSPGEAGVPEEQYF
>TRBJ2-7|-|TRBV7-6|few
TGTGCCAGCAGCTATCCGGACAGAACCTACGAGCAGTACTTC
CASSYPDRTYEQYF
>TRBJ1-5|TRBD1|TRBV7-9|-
TGTGCCAGCAGCTTCGGACAGGGGGCCGATCAGCCCCAGCATTTT
CASSFGQGADQPQHF
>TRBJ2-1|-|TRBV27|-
TGTGCCAGCAGTTACAAGATACCGGACATCAGGAGCTCCTACAATGAGCAGTTCTTC
CASSYKIPDIRSSYNEQFF
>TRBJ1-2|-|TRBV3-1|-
TGTGCCAGCAGCCAAGTTCTCCGGGACAACTACTATGGCTACACCTTC
CASSQVLRDNYYGYTF
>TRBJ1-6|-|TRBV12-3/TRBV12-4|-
TGTGCCAGCAGTTCCCTCGGGAGCCTAAGCTCCTATAATTCACCCCTCCACTTT
CASSSLGSLSSYNSPLHF
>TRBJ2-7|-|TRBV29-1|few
TGCAGCGTTGGAGTCCTTAGGAGCTCCTACGAGCAGTACTTC
CSVGVLRSSYEQYF
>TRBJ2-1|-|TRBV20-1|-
TGCAGTGCTAGAGGAGGAGCCTCCAATGAGCAGTTCTTC
CSARGGASNEQFF
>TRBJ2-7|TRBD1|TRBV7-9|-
TGTGCCAGCAGCCTAAGGGACAGGGGCATCGGGGAGCAGTACTTC
CASSLRDRGIGEQYF
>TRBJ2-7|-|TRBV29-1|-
TGCAGCGTTGAAGATCAACGAGACAACGAAAACGAGCAGTACTTC
CSVEDQRDNENEQYF
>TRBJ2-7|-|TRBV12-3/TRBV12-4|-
TGTGCCAGCAGTTCTACCCTTTACGAGCAGTACTTC
CASSSTLYEQYF
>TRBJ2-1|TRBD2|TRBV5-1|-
TGCGCCAGCAGCTTGGTGACTAGCGCGTACAATGAGCAGTTCTTC
CASSLVTSAYNEQFF
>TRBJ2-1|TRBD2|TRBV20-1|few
TGCAGTGCTAGTTGGGGTCGGGGGACTAGCGGCTACAATGAGCAGTTCTTC
CSASWGRGTSGYNEQFF
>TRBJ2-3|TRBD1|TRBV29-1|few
TGCAGCGTGACAGGGGTCCATACAGATACGCAGTATTTT
CSVTGVHTDTQYF
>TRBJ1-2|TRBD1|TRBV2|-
TGTGCCAGCAGTGAAATTCAGGGGGATGGCTACACCTTC
CASSEIQGDGYTF
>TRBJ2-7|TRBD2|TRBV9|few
TGTGCCAGCAGTCGGGAGGACGCCTACGAGCAGTACTTC
CASSREDAYEQYF
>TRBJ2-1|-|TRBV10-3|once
TGTGCCATCAGTGACCGGACGCCGGGGGAGCAGTTCTTC
CAISDRTPGEQFF
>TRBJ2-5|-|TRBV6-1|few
TGTGCCAGCAGTGACCAGACCTACACGACCCAGTACTTC
CASSDQTYTTQYF
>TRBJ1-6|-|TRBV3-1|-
TGTGCCAGCAGCCCTCAGGGTTATAATTCACCCCTCCACTTT
CASSPQGYNSPLHF
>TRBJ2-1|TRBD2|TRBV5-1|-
TGCGCCAGCAGCTATGTCGTTCTAGCGGGAGTTGGTAATGAGCAGTTCTTC
CASSYVVLAGVGNEQFF
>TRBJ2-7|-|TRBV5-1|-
TGCGCCAGCAGCCTTACCTTTGGTGGTTCCGAGCAGTACTTC
CASSLTFGGSEQYF